What follows are 20 T cell receptor beta chains derived from one specimen sequenced in a study of a mutant IDH1 vaccine in newly diagnosed glioma. Using immunoSEQ multiplex PCR, the repertoire was profiled, and TCRdb retains in-frame clones only, with some absent. The sample carries about 30,000 clones, around 90% recorded once. As to time point: week 5, during vaccination. A single vaccine dose contained 300 ug of mutant IDH1 20-mer peptide, and topical imiquimod was used with it. No antigen is known for these receptors. The specimen comprised peripheral blood mononuclear cells (PBMCs), sampled from a glioma patient whose treatment included an IDH1 peptide vaccine. These receptors came from a woman aged 40-49 years with glioma. Some clones in this sample may be carry-over from other donors' samples.

The V and J genes are TRBV4-2 and TRBJ2-7; 7 bases line up with TRBD2. Germline V lookup: CDR1 LGHNA, CDR2 YNFKEQ. The CDR3 length is 15 residues. V lost 2 bases and J lost 2; bases outside the gene matches: 6. The CDR3 here is CASSQTGTTTYEQYF. In DNA, the CDR3 is TGTGCCAGCAGCCAAACCGGGACTACCACCTACGAGCAGTACTTC.

This chain links TRBV7-9 with TRBJ2-5; D is undetermined. The J call may be faulty, since TRBJ2-7 better matches the DNA end. Germline V gene lookup returns CDR1 SEHNR and CDR2 FQNEAQ (reference sequence). This CDR3 comprises 14 residues. CDR3 nucleotide sequence: TGTGCCAGCAGCTCCCCGACTGAAACCTACGAGCAGTACTTC. Translating it yields CASSSPTETYEQYF.

The V and J genes are TRBV9 and TRBJ1-1, with 9 bases matching TRBD1. The J segment lost 3 bases and the V segment lost 3 bases, leaving 0 bases of the junction unmatched. The CDR3 spans 13 residues. Germline V gene lookup returns CDR1 SGDLS and CDR2 YYNGEE. The CDR3 loop reads CASSGTGDTEAFF. The CDR3 DNA reads TGTGCCAGCAGCGGGACAGGGGACACTGAAGCTTTCTTT.

The rearrangement links TRBV19 to TRBJ2-3; D perhaps matches TRBD2 (6 bases). Deletions cut 1 base from V and 2 bases from J, with 19 bases between. Germline V gene sequence: CDR1 LNHDA, CDR2 SQIVND (reference sequence). The CDR3 is made up of 18 amino acids. For the CDR3, the DNA is TGTGCCAGTAGTATAGGGGGAGGAGGCGGGTTCTCCACAGATACGCAGTATTTT. Residues: CASSIGGGGGFSTDTQYF.

The chain couples TRBV5-1 to TRBJ2-7, with D perhaps matching TRBD1 or TRBD2 (5 bases each). From germline, CDR1 is SGHRS and CDR2 YFSETQ. V lost 2 bases and J 3 bases, leaving 12 bases between the germline ends. The CDR3 sequence is 14 residues long. This chain's CDR3 is CASSFEGWDYEQYF. As DNA, the CDR3 is TGCGCCAGCAGCTTCGAGGGGTGGGACTACGAGCAGTACTTC.

V is TRBV19 and J is TRBJ2-5; the D call may be TRBD1 or TRBD2 (5 bases each). The J call may not be correct, given that the DNA end is closer to TRBJ2-7. Germline CDR1 and CDR2: LNHDA and SQIVND (reference sequence). The CDR3 runs 15 residues. The CDR3 DNA is TGTGCCAGTAGTCCCACGGGACCCCGCTCCTACGAGCAGTACTTC. Translated: CASSPTGPRSYEQYF.

This clone showed up just a few times. The CDR3 nucleotides read TGTGCCACACCCGGGACTAGCGGGGGGGCCTCAGGTACGCAGTATTTT. It specifies CATPGTSGGASGTQYF. The chain links TRBV10-3 to TRBJ2-3; TRBD2 matches 16 bases. Losses at the gene ends were 10 bases for V and 8 bases for J; bases not matched to a gene: 12. The CDR3 is 16 residues long. The germline CDR1 and CDR2 sequences are ENHRY and SYGVKD.

The chain couples TRBV7-6 to TRBJ2-7, with 8 bases aligning to TRBD2. The germline V gene encodes CDR1 SGHVS and CDR2 FNYEAQ. Germline trimming cut 5 bases from V and 3 bases from J; bases unmatched to any gene: 6. The CDR3 is 14 residues long. In nucleotides, the CDR3 is TGTGCCAGCAGCCCGACTAGCGTTCTCTACGAGCAGTACTTC. Amino acids: CASSPTSVLYEQYF.

This chain uses TRBV2 with TRBJ2-1; a possible D gene is TRBD1 (6 bases). V lost 5 bases and J 6 bases, leaving 8 bases between the germline ends. The germline V gene has CDR1 SNHLY and CDR2 FYNNEI. The CDR3 covers 12 residues. The CDR3 DNA sequence: TGTGCCAGCAGTAAACAGGGCAATGAGCAGTTCTTC. This codes for CASSKQGNEQFF.

The CDR3 reads CASSQDMGQGADTQYF. CDR3 nucleotides: TGCGCCAGCAGCCAAGATATGGGACAGGGGGCAGATACGCAGTATTTT. The V gene is TRBV4-3, the J gene TRBJ2-3; 11 nucleotides agree with TRBD1. V trimming: 0 bases; J trimming: 4 bases; junction bases outside the gene matches: 3. The CDR3 is 16 amino acids. CDR1 is LGHNA and CDR2 is YSLEER in the germline V gene.

With regard to this clone: Other nucleotide sequences from this sample produce the same CDR3. This sequence joins TRBV7-9 and TRBJ2-7; D not resolved. V lost 4 bases and J 3 bases, leaving 10 bases between the germline ends. This CDR3 is 13 amino acids long. Germline CDR1 and CDR2: SEHNR and FQNEAQ (reference sequence). CDR3 nucleotides: TGTGCCAGCAGCTCCCCTGAGGTCTACGAGCAGTACTTC. Its translation: CASSSPEVYEQYF.

As concerns this clone: At one end, the junction sequence differs from germline, possibly due to a read error. The genes are TRBV11-3 and TRBJ1-2; perhaps TRBD1 as D (6 bases). CDR1 is SGHNT and CDR2 is YENEEA in the germline V gene. The CDR3 length is 13 residues. The DNA for the CDR3 is TGTGCCAGCAGCTTAGCGACAGGTAGCCCGATACACTTC. Translation gives CASSLATGSPIHF.

This clone was observed a single time. The rearrangement uses TRBV6-1 and TRBJ2-3; weak D call: TRBD2 (6 bases). Germline assignment: CDR1 MNHNS and CDR2 SASEGT. This CDR3 is 15 amino acids long. Trimming shortened V by 4 bases and J by 2 bases, and 13 bases separated the two germline ends. The chain's CDR3 is CASSVGSGHTDTQYF. For the CDR3, the DNA is TGTGCCAGCAGTGTTGGTAGCGGCCACACAGATACGCAGTATTTT.

The rearrangement joins TRBV27 to TRBJ1-5; D gene uncertain. Germline V gene sequence: CDR1 MNHEY, CDR2 SMNVEV (reference sequence). The length of the CDR3 is 13 residues. The ends were cut back, 3 bases at V and 4 bases at J, with 7 bases in the middle. DNA for the CDR3: TGTGCCAGCAGTTTCACGGAGAATCAGCCCCAGCATTTT. Protein sequence: CASSFTENQPQHF.

The rearrangement links TRBV5-4 to TRBJ1-3; D is ambiguous. Germline V gene sequence: CDR1 SGHNT, CDR2 YYREEE (reference sequence). Trimming left V 1 base short and J 0 bases short, with 14 bases between. CDR3 length equals 17 residues. The DNA of the CDR3 is TGTGCCAGCAGCTTGCTTGGAGCCTCCTCCTCTGGAAACACCATATATTTT. This sequence encodes CASSLLGASSSGNTIYF.

The V gene is TRBV19, the J gene TRBJ2-7; no clear D. CDR1 and CDR2 from the germline V gene are LNHDA and SQIVND (reference sequence). CDR3 size: 16 residues. Deletions cut 3 bases from V and 3 bases from J, with 18 bases between. The CDR3 sequence is CASSIAPGSPFYEQYF. Here the CDR3 DNA reads TGTGCCAGTAGTATTGCCCCCGGGTCCCCCTTCTACGAGCAGTACTTC.

The chain combines TRBV9 with TRBJ1-1, with D perhaps TRBD1 (6 bases). The germline gives CDR1 SGDLS, CDR2 YYNGEE. The CDR3 covers 14 residues. The V end was cut by 4 bases, the J end by 0 bases, with 10 bases between. CDR3 coding DNA: TGTGCCAGCAGCTCTGACAGGTTGAACACTGAAGCTTTCTTT. Amino acids: CASSSDRLNTEAFF.

This CDR3 reads CASSVVNGELFF. As DNA, the CDR3 is TGTGCCAGCAGCGTAGTGAACGGGGAGCTGTTTTTT. The chain carries TRBV9 and TRBJ2-2; D is uncertain. The CDR3 is 12 amino acids. Germline V gives CDR1 SGDLS, CDR2 YYNGEE. The V and J ends lost 0 bases and 7 bases respectively, with 4 bases between them. The full variable domain, its missing parts supplied by reference TRBV9 and TRBJ2-2, is DSGVTQTPKHLITATGQRVTLRCSPRSGDLSVYWYQQSLDQGLQFLIQYYNGEERAKGNILERFSAQQFPDLHSELNLSSLELGDSALYFCASSVVNGELFFGEGSRLTVL.

The gene calls are TRBV12-2 and TRBJ1-6; the D segment call TRBD1 is taken from the table without a DNA check. TRBV12-2 is flagged as a pseudogene. The length of the CDR3 is 16 residues. CDR3 DNA: TGTGCAAGTCGCTTAGAGGGGACAGGGGATAATTCACCCCTCCACTTT. It specifies CASRLEGTGDNSPLHF.

J is TRBJ1-5 and V is TRBV7-2, with 8 bases lining up with TRBD1. CDR3 length equals 15 residues. With 5 bases clipped from V and 6 bases from J, the junction kept 9 bases outside the gene matches. CDR1 is SGHTA, CDR2 FQGNSA, per germline. The CDR3 region is CASSPWTGSTQPQHF. CDR3 DNA sequence: TGTGCCAGCAGCCCATGGACAGGGAGTACTCAGCCCCAGCATTTT.